Many counts were recorded for the clone carrying this TCR beta chain. The antigen is undetermined. Time point meaning: sample taken at primary tumor resection. Whole RNA obtained from tumor, nontumor lung or frozen PBMC underwent sequencing without sorting. The entry originates in a study of spatial heterogeneity in lung cancer. CDR1 SGDLS and CDR2 YYNGEE come from the germline V gene. Trimming took 1 base from V and 1 from J, leaving 13 bases between them. The CDR3 is made up of 16 amino acids. TCRdb analysed the 5' RACE reads with MiXCR anew, one entry per CDR3 protein. Of roughly 2,200 distinct CDR3 sequences listed, about 20% are singletons. Study-wide findings and caveats: The study found that expanded intratumoral alpha and beta TCR counts tracked tumor mutation counts. In tumor T cells, estimated coverage reached roughly 7.6% for alpha chains and under 15% for beta chains.

The receptor comes from a male donor with early-stage non-small cell lung cancer. The input for sequencing was lung tumor tissue, taken at surgery. The chain recombines TRBV9 with TRBJ2-3; D is perhaps TRBD2 (5 bases). The CDR3 is CASSVSVTGGTDTQYF. The CDR3, as DNA: TGTGCCAGCAGCGTATCCGTGACCGGGGGCACAGATACGCAGTATTTT.